The entry below gives a single T cell receptor (beta chain) sequence along with its context. Its antigen is currently unknown. The CDR3 contains 13 residues. The V end lost 0 bases, the J end lost 4 bases, and 4 bases lay between the germline ends. Germline V gene data show CDR1 as SEHNR and CDR2 as FQNEAQ (reference sequence). This entry comes from a study of CD8 T cells in ankylosing spondylitis. Molecular-barcoded quantitative 5'-RACE produced these TCR beta libraries. Using its own MiXCR run on the 5' RACE reads, TCRdb lists one record per CDR3 protein. This sample has fewer than 200,000 distinct CDR3 sequences, with approximately 16% found just once. General study findings and limits: The study looked at matched synovial fluid samples from ankylosing spondylitis patients. Disease-linked clones were reported to be significantly enriched there. Characteristic of ankylosing spondylitis blood, it appeared, was a TCR beta motif comprising 7 to 9 highly homologous variants. Those disease-linked clones were CD8+; they were also relatively rare in peripheral blood.

The specimen was blood, either unsorted or a sorted T cell fraction (not recorded which). V usage is TRBV7-9 and J usage is TRBJ2-1; no definite D call. The origin of this receptor is a male donor with ankylosing spondylitis or in good health (not recorded which). In DNA, the CDR3 is TGTGCCAGCAGCTTAGCGGAGTACAATGAGCAGTTCTTC. Its translation: CASSLAEYNEQFF.